The T cell receptor (beta chain) described here comes from a study of blood T cell repertoires in COVID-19 (dated by TCRdb to the early 2020s). Broadly, across the study: The collaborator samples originated in the United States, Italy and Spain and spanned the acute and convalescent phases of COVID-19. The material from the prospective study consisted of cDNA or gDNA derived from T cells, B-cell-depleted T cells, or PBMCs. Subjects who had been exposed to COVID-19, were actively infected with it, or had recovered from it provided the deeply sampled blood TCRbeta repertoires that made up the dataset. A freely available public database, intended as a resource for researchers studying the immune response to SARS-CoV-2, is where the repertoires were released. Samples were obtained from the ongoing ImmuneRACE study (first 160 participants) and from 950 to 1,500 subjects provided by 6 global collaborators. Sample metadata almost always included a de-identified subject ID, COVID-19 status, age in years and sex. Where HLA class I and class II types were available, the types were taken from metadata supplied by the sample provider, not from assay-based typing. Results the study describes overall, beyond this receptor: The quantity of clinical and demographic metadata differed by source and by participant and was supplied without curation.

Participants in the prospective study were aged roughly 18 to 100 years, lived in some 24 United States geographic areas, and enrolled through a virtual design. In the prospective study, cohorts were assigned on the basis of participant-reported clinical history obtained from a screening survey and a study questionnaire. In the prospective study, whole blood, serum and a nasopharyngeal or oropharyngeal swab were collected from each participant by mobile phlebotomists. Participants in the prospective study had the option to provide additional blood draws and questionnaires over an approximately 2-month period. Blood samples from the prospective study were shipped frozen or at room temperature prior to DNA extraction. Of note for this clone: There is no known antigen for this receptor. The sample holds no much larger clone one base away, and base qualities are not on file.

TCRbeta CDR3 regions were amplified from genomic DNA by means of the immunoSEQ Assay, a bias-controlled multiplex PCR. As for the original processing: Nucleated cell counts per sample were estimated from amplification of reference gene primers within the assay. To quantify the absolute abundance of each unique TCRbeta CDR3 rearrangement, sequence reads were collapsed and filtered. For each sample, productive Simpson clonality was calculated as the square root of Simpson's diversity index over productive rearrangements. This is the immuneACCESS table as TCRdb keeps it, with only in-frame sequences that have V and J called. A part of the clones is gone; compared with another copy, unresolved V genes explain less than half, and the rest is unexplained. V, J and clone size derive from that table, while D and trimming were established from the DNA sequence. The sample table contains 230,000 or so clones; only one count was recorded for 88% of them. 14% to 15% of the sample lies in the top ten.

The origin of this receptor is a woman between 50 and 59 years old with acute COVID-19. Sequencing input: PBMCs or T cells enriched from blood (not recorded which).

The DNA sequence follows: TGTGCCAGCAGCTTTGCTGCTAGCGGCCACTCCTACGAGCAGTACTTC. Its translation is CASSFAASGHSYEQYF. The sequence joins TRBV7-9 to TRBJ2-7, and 7 junctional nucleotides match TRBD2. CDR1 is given as SEHNR and CDR2 as FQNEAQ, both from the germline V gene (reference sequence). Here V drops 3 bases and J drops 0 bases, and the junction holds 8 bases not matched to any gene. Inclusive of the bounding cysteine and phenylalanine, the CDR3 is 16 residues long. The retained sequence is limited to the CDR3, 48 bases, with the frame set at the first base.